One sample yielded the 21 T cell receptor beta chains listed below, sequenced in a study of blood T cell repertoires in COVID-19. Sequencing used immunoSEQ multiplex PCR; TCRdb keeps in-frame clones, though not all of them. The sample records 300,000 to 450,000 clones, more than 70% being singletons. Sequenced sample: PBMCs or T cells enriched from blood (not recorded which). The receptors come from a middle-aged man in a cohort exposed to, infected with or recovered from COVID-19 (not recorded which).

V is TRBV15 and J is TRBJ1-3; D is ambiguous. V shed 0 bases and J shed 3 bases, with 9 bases lying between them. This CDR3 is 15 amino acids long. Per the germline V gene, CDR1 is LNHNV and CDR2 is YYDKDF (reference sequence). CDR3: CATSRDTGRGNTIYF. The DNA of the CDR3 is TGTGCCACCAGCAGAGATACTGGGCGTGGAAACACCATATATTTT.

The rearrangement uses TRBV19 and TRBJ2-3; 10 bases line up with TRBD2. After removal of 9 bases from V and 2 bases from J, the junction contained 8 bases not matched to a gene. The CDR3 contains 15 residues. Germline CDR1 is LNHDA and CDR2 is SQIVND (reference sequence). CDR3: CASQKREGYTDTQYF. The CDR3, as DNA: TGTGCCAGCCAAAAGCGGGAGGGGTACACAGATACGCAGTATTTT.

The rearrangement joins TRBV3-1 (or the pseudogene TRBV3-2) to TRBJ1-1; 8 bases line up with TRBD1. The J segment lost 2 bases and the V segment lost 4 bases, leaving 3 bases of the junction unmatched. The CDR3 loop spans 14 amino acids. Germline V gene sequence: CDR1 LGHDT, CDR2 YNNKEL (reference sequence). The CDR3 DNA follows: TGTGCCAGCAGCCTTGGACAGGGAAACACTGAAGCTTTCTTT. Its translation: CASSLGQGNTEAFF.

On this clone itself: A much larger clone is a single base away; this may be a read error. Different DNA sequences within this sample yield the same CDR3. The chain is built from TRBV19 and TRBJ2-2; perhaps TRBD2 as D (6 bases). Germline lookup yields CDR1 LNHDA and CDR2 SQIVND (reference sequence). This CDR3 has 14 amino acids. This CDR3 reads CASSMTGETGELFF. The DNA for the CDR3 is TGTGCCAGTAGTATGACGGGAGAGACCGGGGAGTTGTTTTTT.

This clone was seen more than once but under ten times. The chain uses TRBV27 and TRBJ1-1; no definite D call. This CDR3 contains 16 residues. Per germline, CDR1 MNHEY and CDR2 SMNVEV (reference sequence). Trimming cost V 0 bases and J 0 bases, with 11 bases left between them. CDR3 amino acids: CASSLSPYYMNTEAFF. In nucleotides, the CDR3 is TGTGCCAGCAGTTTATCCCCGTACTACATGAACACTGAAGCTTTCTTT.

The CDR3 region has the DNA TGTGCCAGCAGTCCTAAGACTAGCGGGAGCTCCTACGAGCAGTACTTC. Amino acids: CASSPKTSGSSYEQYF. The chain joins TRBV7-8 to TRBJ2-7; TRBD2 aligns across 12 bases. Germline V gives CDR1 SGHVS, CDR2 FQNEAQ. J gave up 0 bases and V 6 bases, and 6 bases lay outside the gene matches. The CDR3 sequence is 16 residues long. The entire variable domain, with the rest obtained from reference TRBV7-8 and TRBJ2-7, is as follows: GAGVSQSPRYKVAKRGQDVALRCDPISGHVSLFWYQQALGQGPEFLTYFQNEAQLDKSGLPSDRFFAERPEGSVSTLKIQRTQQEDSAVYLCASSPKTSGSSYEQYFGPGTRLTVT.

The V call is TRBV6-5, the J call TRBJ1-4; the D gene is possibly TRBD1 (5 bases). Germline CDR1 reads MNHEY; CDR2 reads SVGAGI. This CDR3 region has 16 residues. Trimming shortened V by 0 bases and J by 10 bases, and 18 bases separated the two germline ends. The CDR3 reads CASSYSIQGSGSKLFF. CDR3 nucleotides: TGTGCCAGCAGTTACTCGATTCAGGGATCAGGATCAAAACTGTTTTTT.

V is TRBV30 and J is TRBJ1-3; possible D gene TRBD1, 5 bases. Germline V gene lookup returns CDR1 GTSNPN and CDR2 SVGIG (reference sequence). Trimming shortened V by 0 bases and J by 2 bases, and 8 bases separated the two germline ends. CDR3 length equals 14 residues. CDR3 bases: TGTGCCTGGAGTGTTTTAGGGGCTGGAAACACCATATATTTT. Amino acids: CAWSVLGAGNTIYF.

V usage is TRBV9 and J usage is TRBJ2-5; a possible D gene is TRBD2 (5 bases). With 0 bases removed from V and 5 bases from J, the gap between germline ends came to 11 bases. The CDR3 consists of 14 residues. The germline V gene encodes CDR1 SGDLS and CDR2 YYNGEE. CDR3 region: CASSVATGLETQYF. CDR3 in DNA: TGTGCCAGCAGCGTAGCTACGGGGTTGGAGACCCAGTACTTC.

There are a few counts of this clone. This chain connects TRBV10-2 to TRBJ2-3; D is undetermined. Per germline, CDR1 WSHSY and CDR2 SAAADI. The CDR3 runs to 16 residues. Trimming pared 1 base from V and 0 bases from J, leaving 11 bases between. The CDR3 region is CASSELYSSSTDTQYF. CDR3 in DNA: TGCGCCAGCAGTGAGTTATATTCCTCTAGCACAGATACGCAGTATTTT.

The V and J genes are TRBV19 and TRBJ2-5, with 7 positions matching TRBD2. This CDR3 contains 15 residues. The germline gives CDR1 LNHDA, CDR2 SQIVND (reference sequence). V lost 0 bases, J lost 7 bases, and 8 bases stayed unmatched. CDR3 in DNA: TGTGCCAGTAGTATAGATTACGGCGGGAGAGGGACCCAGTACTTC. This encodes CASSIDYGGRGTQYF.

The chain joins TRBV28 to TRBJ1-2; D not certain. The germline V gene has CDR1 MDHEN and CDR2 SYDVKM. Trimming cost V 2 bases and J 5 bases, with 15 bases left between them. CDR3 length: 15 amino acids. The CDR3 spells CASSLPPGPTYGYTF. The CDR3 nucleotides are TGTGCCAGCAGTTTACCGCCGGGTCCCACTTATGGCTACACCTTC.

The chain employs TRBV15 and TRBJ2-5; maybe TRBD1 (6 bases). Trimming stripped 0 bases from V and 5 bases from J, with 19 bases between. The CDR3 loop spans 17 amino acids. Germline V gene lookup returns CDR1 LNHNV and CDR2 YYDKDF (reference sequence). The CDR3 nucleotides read TGTGCCACCAGCAGAGACAAAGGGACAAAGGGTAGGGAGACCCAGTACTTC. Translation: CATSRDKGTKGRETQYF.

The chain couples TRBV11-2 to TRBJ2-2, with D unresolved. CDR1 is SGHAT and CDR2 is FQNNGV in the germline V gene. Trimming took off 5 bases at V and 1 base at J, with 5 bases between the two ends. The CDR3 runs 13 residues. Written as DNA, the CDR3 is TGTGCCAGCAGCCCCCAGAACACCGGGGAGCTGTTTTTT. This encodes CASSPQNTGELFF. The full variable domain, with the rest looked up from reference TRBV11-2 and TRBJ2-2, is EAGVAQSPRYKIIEKRQSVAFWCNPISGHATLYWYQQILGQGPKLLIQFQNNGVVDDSQLPKDRFSAERLKGVDSTLKIQPAKLEDSAVYLCASSPQNTGELFFGEGSRLTVL.

A single count supports this clone. J is TRBJ1-5 and V is TRBV19; no firm D call. The CDR3 spans 16 residues. Deletions cut 3 bases from V and 1 base from J, with 13 bases between. Germline values: CDR1 LNHDA, CDR2 SQIVND (reference sequence). In nucleotides, the CDR3 is TGTGCCAGTAGTATGTACGGAGCGAGCAGCAATCAGCCCCAGCATTTT. Translated: CASSMYGASSNQPQHF.

The chain has TRBV10-3 and TRBJ2-7, with D perhaps matching TRBD2 (5 bases). Germline V gives CDR1 ENHRY, CDR2 SYGVKD. Trimming stripped 3 bases from V and 6 bases from J, with 12 bases between. The CDR3 totals 13 residues. For the CDR3, the DNA is TGTGCCATCAGTGAATGGGATCGGGGCGAGCAGTACTTC. Its translation: CAISEWDRGEQYF.

This clone was recorded a few times. The chain combines TRBV6-2 or TRBV6-3 with TRBJ2-1; 12 bases line up with TRBD2. Germline lookup yields CDR1 MNHEY and CDR2 SVGEGT. V trimming: 4 bases; J trimming: 5 bases; junction bases outside the gene matches: 9. This CDR3 region has 17 residues. The CDR3 region is CASSSRLAGESNNEQFF. CDR3 nucleotide sequence: TGTGCCAGCAGTTCCCGACTAGCGGGAGAGAGCAACAATGAGCAGTTCTTC.

This chain connects TRBV6-5 to TRBJ2-7, with D uncertain. In germline, CDR1 is MNHEY, CDR2 SVGAGI. The CDR3 contains 14 residues. V dropped 8 bases and J dropped 0 bases, with 14 bases sitting between them. The CDR3 here is CASSKEAASYEQYF. The CDR3 region has the DNA TGTGCCAGCTCGAAAGAAGCTGCCTCCTACGAGCAGTACTTC.

This clone was observed a single time. The V gene is TRBV30, the J gene TRBJ1-5; 9 positions match TRBD1. There are 16 residues in the CDR3. Germline assignment: CDR1 GTSNPN and CDR2 SVGIG (reference sequence). With V trimmed by 5 bases and J by 3 bases, 11 bases remained unmatched. The CDR3 protein is CAWVRRDRDYNQPQHF. CDR3 sequence (DNA): TGTGCCTGGGTACGCCGGGACAGGGACTACAATCAGCCCCAGCATTTT. Variable domain in full (rest from reference TRBV30 and TRBJ1-5): SQTIHQWPATLVQPVGSPLSLECTVEGTSNPNLYWYRQAAGRGLQLLFYSVGIGQISSEVPQNLSASRPQDRQFILSSKKLLLSDSGFYLCAWVRRDRDYNQPQHFGDGTRLSIL.

Only one count was recorded for this clone. The CDR3: CASSETSGGYYEQYF. The CDR3 DNA follows: TGTGCCAGCAGCGAGACTAGCGGGGGCTACTACGAGCAGTACTTC. This rearrangement joins TRBV7-2 to TRBJ2-7, with 12 bases fitting TRBD2. J was trimmed by 3 bases and V by 5 bases; bases with no gene match: 5. Germline V gene sequence: CDR1 SGHTA, CDR2 FQGNSA. The CDR3 extends over 15 amino acids.

This chain uses TRBV28 with TRBJ1-3; possibly TRBD1 for D (6 bases). Germline loops: CDR1 MDHEN, CDR2 SYDVKM. This CDR3 has 15 residues. V lost 4 bases and J 4 bases, leaving 14 bases between the germline ends. The CDR3 nucleotides are TGTGCCAGCAGTTCGGGACAACGGACGGGAAACACCATATATTTT. As protein: CASSSGQRTGNTIYF.